The rows below give T cell receptor beta chains drawn from one sample of a study of shared clonotypes between healthy human individuals. TCRdb keeps only in-frame clones here, not all; method: immunoSEQ multiplex PCR. Found here are about 2.3 million clones, around 93% of them singletons; the top ten hold approximately 0.39%. Sequencing was performed on naive CD4+ T cells from PBMCs. These receptors were collected from a man between 18 and 35 years old in good health. Some clones in this sample may be carry-over from other donors' samples. The CDR3 runs from the conserved cysteine through the conserved F or W. The D gene is left open where the match is weak. Expanded clones get a size class; other rows say once, few or many, or leave the size out.

j_gene: TRBJ1-3
v_gene: TRBV7-2
d_gene: -
abundance: -
CDR3aa: CASSLHGSSGNTIYF
CDR3nt: TGTGCCAGCAGCTTACATGGGAGCTCTGGAAACACCATATATTTT

j_gene: TRBJ1-2
v_gene: TRBV28
d_gene: -
abundance: once
CDR3aa: CASGKFQGRLDTHGYTF
CDR3nt: TGTGCCAGCGGAAAATTCCAGGGGCGACTCGATACCCATGGCTACACCTTC

j_gene: TRBJ2-1
v_gene: TRBV7-3
d_gene: TRBD2
abundance: -
CDR3aa: CASSPASGRVYEQFF
CDR3nt: TGTGCCAGCAGCCCAGCTAGCGGGAGGGTCTATGAGCAGTTCTTC

j_gene: TRBJ1-2
v_gene: TRBV5-4
d_gene: -
abundance: few
CDR3aa: CASSRAGSYGYTF
CDR3nt: TGTGCCAGCAGCAGGGCGGGTTCCTATGGCTACACCTTC

j_gene: TRBJ2-1
v_gene: TRBV14
d_gene: -
abundance: -
CDR3aa: CASSRNRDLDNEQFF
CDR3nt: TGTGCCAGCAGCCGGAACCGGGACCTTGACAATGAGCAGTTCTTC

j_gene: TRBJ2-4
v_gene: TRBV28
d_gene: -
abundance: -
CDR3aa: CASSYPPPFGAKNIQYF
CDR3nt: TGTGCCAGCAGTTACCCCCCGCCTTTTGGAGCCAAAAACATTCAGTACTTC

j_gene: TRBJ2-1
v_gene: TRBV6-6
d_gene: -
abundance: -
CDR3aa: CASTPLGSYNEQFF
CDR3nt: TGTGCCAGCACACCCCTAGGCTCCTACAATGAGCAGTTCTTC

j_gene: TRBJ2-6
v_gene: TRBV6-6
d_gene: -
abundance: -
CDR3aa: CASMDSGANVLTF
CDR3nt: TGTGCCAGCATGGACTCTGGGGCCAACGTCCTGACTTTC

j_gene: TRBJ1-3
v_gene: TRBV28
d_gene: -
abundance: -
CDR3aa: CASTSSGNTIYF
CDR3nt: TGTGCCAGCACCTCCTCTGGAAACACCATATATTTT

j_gene: TRBJ1-1
v_gene: TRBV5-1
d_gene: TRBD1
abundance: -
CDR3aa: CASSLALGQELTEAFF
CDR3nt: TGCGCCAGCAGCTTGGCTTTAGGACAGGAACTCACTGAAGCTTTCTTT

j_gene: TRBJ2-2
v_gene: TRBV6-6
d_gene: -
abundance: few
CDR3aa: CAGGTGELFF
CDR3nt: TGTGCCGGAGGTACCGGGGAGCTGTTTTTT

j_gene: TRBJ1-2
v_gene: TRBV28
d_gene: TRBD1
abundance: -
CDR3aa: CASSLGQGFSGYTF
CDR3nt: TGTGCCAGCAGTCTGGGACAGGGGTTTTCTGGCTACACCTTC

j_gene: TRBJ1-4
v_gene: TRBV27
d_gene: TRBD1
abundance: -
CDR3aa: CASSLPTGAANEKLFF
CDR3nt: TGTGCCAGCAGTCTCCCTACAGGGGCGGCTAATGAAAAACTGTTTTTT

j_gene: TRBJ1-2
v_gene: TRBV28
d_gene: -
abundance: -
CDR3aa: CASKAWGADGYTF
CDR3nt: TGTGCCAGCAAGGCTTGGGGGGCGGATGGCTACACCTTC

j_gene: TRBJ1-1
v_gene: TRBV4-2
d_gene: -
abundance: -
CDR3aa: CASSQERGASTEAFF
CDR3nt: TGTGCCAGCAGCCAAGAGAGAGGGGCCAGCACTGAAGCTTTCTTT

j_gene: TRBJ1-1
v_gene: TRBV6-6
d_gene: -
abundance: few
CDR3aa: CASSYGEAVAFF
CDR3nt: TGTGCCAGCAGTTATGGTGAGGCGGTGGCTTTCTTT

j_gene: TRBJ2-2
v_gene: TRBV7-8
d_gene: -
abundance: -
CDR3aa: CASSLHGAGGELFF
CDR3nt: TGTGCCAGCAGCTTACATGGGGCGGGCGGGGAGCTGTTTTTT

j_gene: TRBJ2-1
v_gene: TRBV7-9
d_gene: -
abundance: -
CDR3aa: CASSKMGEDNEQFF
CDR3nt: TGTGCCAGCAGCAAGATGGGAGAGGACAATGAGCAGTTCTTC

j_gene: TRBJ1-2
v_gene: TRBV5-1
d_gene: -
abundance: -
CDR3aa: CASSLDGSLYGYTF
CDR3nt: TGCGCCAGCAGCTTGGATGGCAGCCTCTATGGCTACACCTTC

j_gene: TRBJ1-2
v_gene: TRBV27
d_gene: TRBD1
abundance: -
CDR3aa: CASSGTGIGYGYTF
CDR3nt: TGTGCCAGCAGTGGGACAGGGATCGGCTATGGCTACACCTTC

j_gene: TRBJ2-3
v_gene: TRBV5-1
d_gene: TRBD1
abundance: -
CDR3aa: CASSLGQGSGTQYF
CDR3nt: TGCGCCAGCAGCCTAGGACAGGGGAGCGGTACGCAGTATTTT

j_gene: TRBJ2-2
v_gene: TRBV28
d_gene: -
abundance: -
CDR3aa: CATRRNTGELFF
CDR3nt: TGTGCCACGAGAAGAAACACCGGGGAGCTGTTTTTT

j_gene: TRBJ1-5
v_gene: TRBV10-3
d_gene: -
abundance: few
CDR3aa: CAISDPNQPQHF
CDR3nt: TGTGCCATCAGTGATCCCAATCAGCCCCAGCATTTT

j_gene: TRBJ2-5
v_gene: TRBV30
d_gene: -
abundance: -
CDR3aa: CAWRRTETQYF
CDR3nt: TGTGCCTGGAGACGGACGGAGACCCAGTACTTC

j_gene: TRBJ2-4
v_gene: TRBV28
d_gene: TRBD2
abundance: -
CDR3aa: CASRTIAGGTQNIQYF
CDR3nt: TGTGCCAGCAGGACTATAGCGGGAGGGACCCAAAACATTCAGTACTTC

j_gene: TRBJ2-5
v_gene: TRBV14
d_gene: TRBD2
abundance: once
CDR3aa: CASSPRTSSGQETQYF
CDR3nt: TGTGCCAGCAGCCCCCGGACTAGCTCGGGGCAAGAGACCCAGTACTTC

j_gene: TRBJ1-2
v_gene: TRBV19
d_gene: TRBD1
abundance: -
CDR3aa: CAAGQWANYGYTF
CDR3nt: TGTGCCGCGGGACAGTGGGCTAACTATGGCTACACCTTC

j_gene: TRBJ1-5
v_gene: TRBV19
d_gene: -
abundance: -
CDR3aa: CASSKSQGNQPQHF
CDR3nt: TGTGCCAGTAGTAAAAGCCAGGGGAATCAGCCCCAGCATTTT

j_gene: TRBJ2-5
v_gene: TRBV10-1
d_gene: -
abundance: -
CDR3aa: CASKLPRNFRQCWETQYF
CDR3nt: TGCGCCAGCAAACTACCCCGGAATTTTAGACAGTGTTGGGAGACCCAGTACTTC

j_gene: TRBJ2-7
v_gene: TRBV27
d_gene: -
abundance: -
CDR3aa: CASSLLGDILGEQYF
CDR3nt: TGTGCCAGCAGTTTATTGGGGGATATCTTGGGGGAGCAGTACTTC

j_gene: TRBJ1-2
v_gene: TRBV6-5
d_gene: TRBD1
abundance: -
CDR3aa: CAAAKTGGDYGYTF
CDR3nt: TGTGCCGCGGCCAAGACAGGGGGAGACTATGGCTACACCTTC

j_gene: TRBJ2-7
v_gene: TRBV6-5
d_gene: TRBD1
abundance: -
CDR3aa: CASSRPGQQFGEQYF
CDR3nt: TGTGCCAGCAGCCGCCCGGGACAGCAATTCGGCGAGCAGTACTTC

j_gene: TRBJ2-1
v_gene: TRBV5-1
d_gene: TRBD1
abundance: -
CDR3aa: CASSTWDRGSFNEQFF
CDR3nt: TGCGCCAGCAGCACTTGGGACAGGGGATCCTTCAATGAGCAGTTCTTC

j_gene: TRBJ2-5
v_gene: TRBV5-1
d_gene: -
abundance: -
CDR3aa: CASSAGQETQYF
CDR3nt: TGCGCCAGCAGCGCAGGGCAAGAGACCCAGTACTTC

j_gene: TRBJ2-5
v_gene: TRBV5-8
d_gene: -
abundance: -
CDR3aa: CASSRGLYQETQYF
CDR3nt: TGTGCCAGCAGCCGGGGCCTGTACCAAGAGACCCAGTACTTC

j_gene: TRBJ2-7
v_gene: TRBV10-2
d_gene: TRBD2
abundance: -
CDR3aa: CASSEPGLAGSYEQYF
CDR3nt: TGCGCCAGCAGTGAACCCGGACTAGCGGGCTCCTACGAGCAGTACTTC

j_gene: TRBJ2-1
v_gene: TRBV5-4
d_gene: -
abundance: -
CDR3aa: CASSWGNREVNREQFF
CDR3nt: TGTGCCAGCAGCTGGGGCAACAGGGAAGTTAACCGTGAGCAGTTCTTC

j_gene: TRBJ1-3
v_gene: TRBV14
d_gene: -
abundance: -
CDR3aa: CASSQGFSGNTIYF
CDR3nt: TGTGCCAGCAGCCAAGGGTTTTCTGGAAACACCATATATTTT

j_gene: TRBJ1-5
v_gene: TRBV5-1
d_gene: -
abundance: -
CDR3aa: CASSFGGGQPQHF
CDR3nt: TGCGCCAGCAGCTTTGGGGGGGGTCAGCCCCAGCATTTT

j_gene: TRBJ1-2
v_gene: TRBV28
d_gene: -
abundance: -
CDR3aa: CASSLMRNYGYTF
CDR3nt: TGTGCCAGCAGTTTAATGCGAAACTATGGCTACACCTTC

j_gene: TRBJ2-1
v_gene: TRBV6-4
d_gene: -
abundance: -
CDR3aa: CASSDEEGAYNEQFF
CDR3nt: TGTGCCAGCAGTGATGAGGAGGGGGCCTACAATGAACAGTTCTTC

j_gene: TRBJ2-7
v_gene: TRBV6-6
d_gene: -
abundance: -
CDR3aa: CASWRGSNEQYF
CDR3nt: TGTGCCAGCTGGAGAGGATCAAACGAGCAGTACTTC

j_gene: TRBJ2-1
v_gene: TRBV7-9
d_gene: -
abundance: -
CDR3aa: CASSPRNRGRGNEQFF
CDR3nt: TGTGCCAGCAGCCCTCGTAATCGGGGGCGCGGGAATGAGCAGTTCTTC

j_gene: TRBJ2-1
v_gene: TRBV25-1
d_gene: TRBD2
abundance: -
CDR3aa: CASSDRTSGRAYNEQFF
CDR3nt: TGTGCCAGCAGTGATCGGACTAGCGGGAGAGCTTACAATGAGCAGTTCTTC

j_gene: TRBJ1-3
v_gene: TRBV7-3
d_gene: -
abundance: -
CDR3aa: CASSLFEGNTIYF
CDR3nt: TGTGCCAGCAGCTTATTCGAGGGAAACACCATATATTTT